The rows below give T cell receptor beta chains drawn from one sample of a study of regulatory T cells in long-lasting Graves disease. TCRdb processed the multiplex PCR reads anew with MiXCR; each CDR3 protein has one entry. The table shows approximately 440,000 distinct CDR3 sequences, with roughly 16% occurring only once. These same records also appear under a second study, on T cells in Graves' hyperthyroidism and ophthalmopathy.

The specimen comprised peripheral blood mononuclear cells (PBMCs), sampled at new diagnosis, from a patient treated with antithyroid drugs. The receptors were gathered from a man between 35 and 55 years old with Graves disease. CDR3s include the opening cysteine and the closing phenylalanine or tryptophan. The D gene is left open where the match is weak. Expanded clones are given a class, and other clones once, few, many or no size at all.

clone_size: many; v_call: TRBV29-1; d_call: TRBD2; j_call: TRBJ2-1; cdr3_aa: CSVDTSVYNEQFF; cdr3_nt: TGCAGCGTTGACACTAGCGTCTACAATGAGCAGTTCTTC
clone_size: .; v_call: TRBV5-6; d_call: TRBD2; j_call: TRBJ2-5; cdr3_aa: CASRARLAGEETQYF; cdr3_nt: TGTGCCAGCAGAGCTAGACTAGCGGGAGAAGAGACCCAGTACTTC
clone_size: many; v_call: TRBV12-3/TRBV12-4; d_call: .; j_call: TRBJ1-1; cdr3_aa: CASNLRVNTEAFF; cdr3_nt: TGTGCCAGCAATCTCAGGGTGAACACTGAAGCTTTCTTT
clone_size: many; v_call: TRBV11-2; d_call: TRBD1; j_call: TRBJ1-6; cdr3_aa: CASSSGQGKNSPLHF; cdr3_nt: TGTGCCAGCAGCTCAGGACAGGGGAAAAATTCACCCCTCCACTTT
clone_size: .; v_call: TRBV29-1; d_call: .; j_call: TRBJ2-1; cdr3_aa: CSAPEDSNEQFF; cdr3_nt: TGCAGCGCACCGGAGGACAGCAATGAGCAGTTCTTC
clone_size: many; v_call: TRBV20-1; d_call: TRBD2; j_call: TRBJ2-5; cdr3_aa: CSARDLFLAGQETQYF; cdr3_nt: TGCAGTGCTAGAGATCTTTTTCTAGCGGGACAGGAGACCCAGTACTTC
clone_size: few; v_call: TRBV28; d_call: TRBD1; j_call: TRBJ2-5; cdr3_aa: CASSLPDRVQETQYF; cdr3_nt: TGTGCCAGCAGTTTACCCGACAGGGTACAAGAGACCCAGTACTTC
clone_size: many; v_call: TRBV2; d_call: TRBD1; j_call: TRBJ2-7; cdr3_aa: CASREQGADEQYF; cdr3_nt: TGTGCCAGCAGGGAACAGGGGGCCGACGAGCAGTACTTC
clone_size: many; v_call: TRBV6-2/TRBV6-3; d_call: .; j_call: TRBJ2-1; cdr3_aa: CASSYSGSNEQFF; cdr3_nt: TGTGCCAGCAGTTACTCTGGGTCGAATGAGCAGTTCTTC
clone_size: many; v_call: TRBV28; d_call: TRBD1; j_call: TRBJ2-1; cdr3_aa: CASRSHRGGNEQFF; cdr3_nt: TGTGCCAGCAGGTCCCACAGGGGTGGCAATGAGCAGTTCTTC
clone_size: many; v_call: TRBV3-1; d_call: .; j_call: TRBJ2-2; cdr3_aa: CASSQTGPGGAGELFF; cdr3_nt: TGTGCCAGCAGCCAAACGGGCCCAGGAGGCGCCGGGGAGCTGTTTTTT
clone_size: few; v_call: TRBV29-1; d_call: .; j_call: TRBJ2-7; cdr3_aa: CSVAGQAYEQYF; cdr3_nt: TGCAGCGTTGCGGGACAAGCCTACGAGCAGTACTTC
clone_size: many; v_call: TRBV28; d_call: TRBD2; j_call: TRBJ2-1; cdr3_aa: CASSLLDSGDYNEQFF; cdr3_nt: TGTGCCAGCAGTTTATTAGATAGCGGGGACTACAATGAGCAGTTCTTC
clone_size: many; v_call: TRBV12-3/TRBV12-4; d_call: .; j_call: TRBJ2-5; cdr3_aa: CASQPQGAKETQYF; cdr3_nt: TGTGCCAGTCAGCCCCAAGGAGCGAAAGAGACCCAGTACTTC
clone_size: many; v_call: TRBV11-2; d_call: .; j_call: TRBJ2-1; cdr3_aa: CASSFLLLYNEQFF; cdr3_nt: TGTGCCAGCAGCTTTCTCCTACTTTACAATGAGCAGTTCTTC
clone_size: many; v_call: TRBV28; d_call: TRBD2; j_call: TRBJ2-3; cdr3_aa: CASSTSGSITDTQYF; cdr3_nt: TGTGCCAGCAGTACTAGCGGGAGTATAACAGATACGCAGTATTTT
clone_size: many; v_call: TRBV20-1; d_call: TRBD2; j_call: TRBJ2-1; cdr3_aa: CSARRLAGYNEQFF; cdr3_nt: TGCAGTGCTAGGCGACTAGCTGGGTACAATGAGCAGTTCTTC
clone_size: few; v_call: TRBV15; d_call: .; j_call: TRBJ1-6; cdr3_aa: CATSIGRRGRGNSPLHF; cdr3_nt: TGTGCCACCAGCATCGGTCGAAGGGGACGTGGGAATTCACCCCTCCACTTT
clone_size: many; v_call: TRBV5-1; d_call: .; j_call: TRBJ2-3; cdr3_aa: CASSLVTASTDTQYF; cdr3_nt: TGCGCCAGCAGCTTAGTGACAGCATCGACAGATACGCAGTATTTT
clone_size: .; v_call: TRBV6-2/TRBV6-3; d_call: .; j_call: TRBJ2-5; cdr3_aa: CASSYSRGGGGPQETQYF; cdr3_nt: TGTGCCAGCAGTTACTCGCGAGGGGGCGGGGGGCCCCAAGAGACCCAGTACTTC
clone_size: many; v_call: TRBV29-1; d_call: TRBD1; j_call: TRBJ2-1; cdr3_aa: CSVEIKGAGEQFF; cdr3_nt: TGCAGCGTTGAGATAAAGGGGGCAGGCGAGCAGTTCTTC
clone_size: .; v_call: TRBV19; d_call: .; j_call: TRBJ2-5; cdr3_aa: CASSVNREETQYF; cdr3_nt: TGTGCCAGTAGTGTTAACAGGGAGGAGACCCAGTACTTC
clone_size: many; v_call: TRBV30; d_call: .; j_call: TRBJ1-2; cdr3_aa: CAWWGIGYTF; cdr3_nt: TGTGCCTGGTGGGGGATTGGCTACACCTTC
clone_size: few; v_call: TRBV5-1; d_call: .; j_call: TRBJ1-6; cdr3_aa: CASSSGAGGNSPLHF; cdr3_nt: TGCGCCAGCAGCAGCGGGGCAGGAGGGAATTCACCCCTCCACTTT
clone_size: many; v_call: TRBV28; d_call: .; j_call: TRBJ1-2; cdr3_aa: CASRAPASYGYTF; cdr3_nt: TGTGCCAGCAGAGCCCCGGCCAGCTATGGCTACACCTTC
clone_size: many; v_call: TRBV19; d_call: .; j_call: TRBJ1-1; cdr3_aa: CASRTGFEWDTEAFF; cdr3_nt: TGTGCCAGTAGGACGGGGTTTGAATGGGACACTGAAGCTTTCTTT
clone_size: many; v_call: TRBV7-3; d_call: TRBD2; j_call: TRBJ2-5; cdr3_aa: CASSSTSGAQETQYF; cdr3_nt: TGTGCCAGCAGCTCGACTAGCGGGGCACAAGAGACCCAGTACTTC
clone_size: many; v_call: TRBV12-3/TRBV12-4; d_call: TRBD1; j_call: TRBJ1-2; cdr3_aa: CASSNQGAGGYTF; cdr3_nt: TGTGCCAGCAGCAATCAGGGGGCGGGTGGCTACACCTTC
clone_size: few; v_call: TRBV3-1; d_call: .; j_call: TRBJ2-7; cdr3_aa: CASSQERGVTTYEQYF; cdr3_nt: TGTGCCAGCAGCCAAGAGAGGGGGGTAACCACCTACGAGCAGTACTTC
clone_size: many; v_call: TRBV9; d_call: .; j_call: TRBJ2-3; cdr3_aa: CASSATHREDTQYF; cdr3_nt: TGTGCCAGCAGCGCGACTCACAGGGAGGATACGCAGTATTTT